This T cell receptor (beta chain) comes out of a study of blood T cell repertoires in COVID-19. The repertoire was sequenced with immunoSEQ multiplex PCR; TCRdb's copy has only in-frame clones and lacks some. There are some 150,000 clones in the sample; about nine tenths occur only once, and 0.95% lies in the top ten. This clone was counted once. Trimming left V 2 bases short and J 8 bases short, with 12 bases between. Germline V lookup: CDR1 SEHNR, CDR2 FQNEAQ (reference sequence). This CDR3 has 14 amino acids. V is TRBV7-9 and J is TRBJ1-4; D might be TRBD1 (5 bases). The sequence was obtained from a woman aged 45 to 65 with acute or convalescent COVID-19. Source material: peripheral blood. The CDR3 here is CASSLSGGKEKLFF. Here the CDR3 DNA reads TGTGCCAGCAGCTTATCGGGGGGTAAAGAAAAACTGTTTTTT.